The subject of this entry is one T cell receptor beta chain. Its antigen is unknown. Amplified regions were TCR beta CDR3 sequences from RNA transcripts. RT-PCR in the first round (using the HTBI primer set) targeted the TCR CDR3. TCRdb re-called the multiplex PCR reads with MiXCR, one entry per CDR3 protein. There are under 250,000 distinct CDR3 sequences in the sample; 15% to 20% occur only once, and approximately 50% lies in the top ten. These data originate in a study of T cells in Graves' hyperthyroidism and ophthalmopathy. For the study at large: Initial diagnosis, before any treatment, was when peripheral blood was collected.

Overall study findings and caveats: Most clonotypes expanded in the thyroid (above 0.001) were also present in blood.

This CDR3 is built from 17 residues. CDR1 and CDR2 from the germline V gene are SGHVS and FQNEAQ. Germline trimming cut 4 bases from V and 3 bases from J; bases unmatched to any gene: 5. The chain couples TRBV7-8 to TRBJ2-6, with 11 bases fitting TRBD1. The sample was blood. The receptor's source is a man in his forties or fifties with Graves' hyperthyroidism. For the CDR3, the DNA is TGTGCCAGCAGCTGGGGGACAGGGGGGTTTGGGGCCAACGTCCTGACTTTC. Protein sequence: CASSWGTGGFGANVLTF.